This T cell receptor (beta chain) derives from a study of blood T cell repertoires in COVID-19. Study background: The cDNA or gDNA used as material had been derived from T cells, B-cell-depleted T cells, or PBMCs.

The CDR3 sequence is 11 residues long. V was cut by 1 base and J by 11 bases, with 8 bases left in between. The germline V gene encodes CDR1 SGHTA and CDR2 FQGNSA. In this sample, this clone turned up a few times. Produced via immunoSEQ multiplex PCR; TCRdb's table is partial and in-frame only. The sample consists of some 260,000 clones, 88% of them appearing once. What was sequenced was peripheral blood. V gene TRBV7-2 combines with J gene TRBJ1-2; D gene ambiguous. The receptor was derived from a woman in her 40s who had recovered from COVID-19. As DNA, the CDR3 is TGTGCCAGCAGCTTAGGGCCTAGGTACACCTTC. This translates into CASSLGPRYTF. Filled out from reference TRBV7-2 and TRBJ1-2, the complete variable domain reads GAGVSQSPSNKVTEKGKDVELRCDPISGHTALYWYRQSLGQGLEFLIYFQGNSAPDKSGLPSDRFSAERTGGSVSTLTIQRTQQEDSAVYLCASSLGPRYTFGSGTRLTVV.